The clone carrying this T cell receptor (beta chain) was observed a few times. Its antigen is as yet unknown. These data belong to a study of molecular identifiers for immune sequencing clone quantification. Study background: Replicate RNA came from 20,000 or 100,000 naive CD8 cells and was split five ways, and four parts were sequenced. Overall study results and limits: Highly expanded clones may be undercounted when identical TCR molecules share barcodes. The share of molecules held by clones above 20 RNA copies was over 97% in effector cells and under 1% in naive cells.

Germline assignment: CDR1 DFQATT and CDR2 SNEGSKA (reference sequence). V dropped 0 bases and J dropped 2 bases, with 13 bases sitting between them. CDR3 length: 15 residues. When naive CD8 T cells were sorted, they were gated as CD8+CD4-CCR7+CD45RA+. MiXCR, run by TCRdb on the PCR reads, gives a single entry per CDR3 protein. The data show 460,000 or so distinct CDR3 sequences, around 23% seen once. The genes are TRBV20-1 and TRBJ1-1, with no clear D. Source material: naive CD8+ T cells from blood, with Jurkat cell RNA spiked in. Described subset: FACS-sorted CD8+CD4-CCR7+CD45RA+ naive T cells. This receptor was taken from a human donor in good health. Some libraries in this study had Jurkat cell RNA spiked in. CDR3 in DNA: TGCAGTGCTAGAGATCAAGGGATCCCTAACACTGAAGCTTTCTTT. It translates to CSARDQGIPNTEAFF.